Given below is one TCR beta chain in context. A single record per CDR3 protein comes from TCRdb applying MiXCR to the RACE reads. The sample shows around 150,000 distinct CDR3 sequences, roughly a quarter of them seen only once. This CDR3 has 17 amino acids. V gave up 2 bases and J gave up 6 bases; unmatched junction bases: 4. The time point was: patch test 3, about 24 weeks after DPC sensitization. Treatment described: therapeutic diphenylcyclopropenone sensitization with weekly scalp DPC. These data are taken from a study of human T cells and chemical hapten exposure. The sequence derives from a woman aged 18-35 years with alopecia areata. Some clones in this sample may be carry-over from other donors' samples. The rearrangement joins TRBV12-3 or TRBV12-4 to TRBJ2-4, with TRBD2 matching over 16 bases. The sequencing used whole blood, collected in connection with sensitization to the hapten diphenylcyclopropenone (DPC). In DNA form, the CDR3 reads TGTGCCAGCAGTTTATTCGGGACTAGCGGGAGGGGAAACATTCAGTACTTC. This codes for CASSLFGTSGRGNIQYF.